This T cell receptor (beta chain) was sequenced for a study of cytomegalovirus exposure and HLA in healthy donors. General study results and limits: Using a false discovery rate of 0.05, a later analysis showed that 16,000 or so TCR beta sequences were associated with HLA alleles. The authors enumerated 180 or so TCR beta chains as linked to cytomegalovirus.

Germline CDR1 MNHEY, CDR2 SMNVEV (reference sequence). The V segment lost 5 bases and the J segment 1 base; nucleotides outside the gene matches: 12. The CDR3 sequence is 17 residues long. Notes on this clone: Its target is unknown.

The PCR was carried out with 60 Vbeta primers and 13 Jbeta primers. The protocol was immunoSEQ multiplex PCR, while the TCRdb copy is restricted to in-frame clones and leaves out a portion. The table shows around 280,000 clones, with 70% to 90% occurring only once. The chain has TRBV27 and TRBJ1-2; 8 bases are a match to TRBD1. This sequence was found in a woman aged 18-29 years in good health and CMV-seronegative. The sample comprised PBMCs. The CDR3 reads CASSPSEQGVLNYGYTF. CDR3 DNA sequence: TGTGCCAGCAGTCCCTCCGAACAGGGGGTACTTAACTATGGCTACACCTTC.